This T cell receptor (beta chain) was observed in a study of glioma-infiltrating T cells. Study findings and constraints: Tissue-blood divergence was below expectation in non-neoplastic patients, above in gliomas. Very few CDR3 sequences were shared between tissue and blood.

About this clonotype: The antigen is not known.

The CDR3 has 16 amino acids. CDR1 and CDR2 from the germline V gene are MGHRA and YSYEKL. V was shortened by 0 bases and J by 0 bases, with 8 bases between the two germline ends. The iRepertoire nested amplicon-rescue multiplex PCR amplified TCR alpha and beta CDR3s from RNA. Input was 100-400 ng of tissue mRNA or PBMC total RNA. TCRdb recomputed calls from the multiplex PCR reads with MiXCR, one row per CDR3 protein. The data contain some 150,000 distinct CDR3 sequences, 30% to 40% of them singletons. Input material: glioma tissue, nonneoplastic brain tissue, or PBMCs (not recorded which). This TCR was sampled from a human donor with low-grade glioma or glioblastoma, undergoing nonglioma brain surgery, or in good health (not recorded which). This chain joins TRBV4-1 and TRBJ2-2; tentatively, D is TRBD1 (6 bases). The CDR3 DNA is TGCGCCAGCAGCCAAGATGCAGGGGCGAACACCGGGGAGCTGTTTTTT. Residues: CASSQDAGANTGELFF.